Below are 27 T cell receptor beta chains sequenced from a single sample in a study of T cells in Graves' hyperthyroidism and ophthalmopathy (dated by TCRdb to about 2019). The library was obtained by multiplex PCR. These reads were obtained on an Illumina HiSeq 2000. The TCR beta CDR3 regions were amplified from the RNA transcripts. A first-round RT-PCR of the TCR CDR3 used the HTBI primer set with the Qiagen OneStep RT-PCR kit. Starting from the raw public reads, TCRdb applied fastp trimming at Q25, assembled clones with MiXCR and retained in-frame beta chains. Every distinct CDR3 protein forms one entry, paired with its most common genes and DNA. The sample table shows around 600,000 distinct CDR3 sequences, and about 14% are seen once. The ten largest clones take up under 15% of the sample. The material sequenced was blood. The receptors originated from a woman aged 45-65 years with Graves' ophthalmopathy.

CDR3 region: CSVGQTSLYGYTF. As DNA, the CDR3 is TGCAGCGTTGGACAAACTTCGCTCTATGGCTACACCTTC. The V and J genes are TRBV29-1 and TRBJ1-2; no definite D call. V lost 4 bases and J lost 4, with 13 bases in between. Germline V gives CDR1 SQVTM, CDR2 ANQGSEA. This CDR3 is 13 amino acids long. Variable domain in full (rest from reference TRBV29-1 and TRBJ1-2): SAVISQKPSRDICQRGTSLTIQCQVDSQVTMMFWYRQQPGQSLTLIATANQGSEATYESGFVIDKFPISRPNLTFSTLTVSNMSPEDSSIYLCSVGQTSLYGYTFGSGTRLTVV.

The sample holds many counts of this clonotype. This rearrangement joins TRBV28 to TRBJ2-7, with 15 positions matching TRBD2. Germline CDR1 MDHEN, CDR2 SYDVKM. This CDR3 has 16 residues. Germline trimming cut 8 bases from V and 6 bases from J; bases unmatched to any gene: 11. CDR3 amino acids: CASGGAGLAGGSEQYF. CDR3 DNA sequence: TGTGCCAGCGGGGGTGCGGGACTAGCGGGAGGAAGCGAGCAGTACTTC. Combining the CDR3 with reference TRBV28 and TRBJ2-7 gives the whole variable domain DVKVTQSSRYLVKRTGEKVFLECVQDMDHENMFWYRQDPGLGLRLIYFSYDVKMKEKGDIPEGYSVSREKKERFSLILESASTNQTSMYLCASGGAGLAGGSEQYFGPGTRLTVT.

This clonotype has only a few counts. V and J are TRBV5-5 and TRBJ1-5; possible D gene TRBD1, 5 bases. Germline CDR1 is SGHKS and CDR2 is YYEKEE (reference sequence). V lost 4 bases and J lost 5, with 13 bases in between. The CDR3 length is 14 residues. DNA of the CDR3: TGTGCCAGCAGCCTGGCAGGGAATGATCAGCCCCAGCATTTT. Its protein is CASSLAGNDQPQHF.

This clonotype was counted only a few times. This chain links TRBV19 with TRBJ2-1; 8 bases map to TRBD2. CDR1 is LNHDA and CDR2 is SQIVND in the germline V gene (reference sequence). The junction had 13 bases not matched to a gene; V was cut back by 3 bases and J by 9 bases. This CDR3 is built from 16 residues. This CDR3 is CASSIRPGTRNSEQFF. The CDR3 bases are TGTGCCAGTAGTATTCGGCCTGGGACTAGGAATAGTGAGCAGTTCTTC.

This chain uses TRBV4-3 with TRBJ2-1, with TRBD2 identical over 8 bases. The germline gives CDR1 LGHNA, CDR2 YSLEER. The ends lost 2 bases at V and 9 bases at J; junction bases unmatched: 12. The CDR3 runs to 16 residues. CDR3 region: CASSQSRGGLPGEQFF. The CDR3 DNA reads TGCGCCAGCAGCCAATCCCGGGGGGGACTGCCAGGTGAGCAGTTCTTC.

The chain uses TRBV12-3 or TRBV12-4 and TRBJ2-1; the match to TRBD2 covers 10 bases. The CDR3 has 15 residues. V trimming: 1 base; J trimming: 7 bases; junction bases outside the gene matches: 4. CDR3 sequence: CASSLDSGRTNEQFF. In nucleotides, the CDR3 is TGTGCCAGCAGTTTAGATAGCGGGAGGACGAATGAGCAGTTCTTC.

This clonotype has ten or more counts. The J gene is TRBJ2-3, the V gene TRBV5-5; TRBD2 agrees at 8 bases. Germline assignment: CDR1 SGHKS and CDR2 YYEKEE (reference sequence). CDR3 size: 16 residues. With 4 bases clipped from V and 4 bases from J, the junction kept 11 bases outside the gene matches. CDR3 in DNA: TGTGCCAGCAGCCTGACCGGGACTAGGGTAGCAGATACGCAGTATTTT. Translation gives CASSLTGTRVADTQYF.

The sample holds many counts of this clonotype. The chain joins TRBV9 to TRBJ2-7, with D possibly matching TRBD1 (6 bases). Germline loops: CDR1 SGDLS, CDR2 YYNGEE. CDR3 length: 15 residues. V gave up 0 bases and J gave up 6 bases, with 16 bases separating them. CDR3 region: CASSVGGTQGSEQYF. The CDR3 DNA sequence: TGTGCCAGCAGCGTAGGTGGAACACAGGGTAGCGAGCAGTACTTC.

This clonotype was seen repeatedly, ten times or more. This sequence joins TRBV30 and TRBJ1-1; D remains ambiguous. V lost 0 bases to trimming and J lost 7 bases, with 12 bases between them. Germline V gene data show CDR1 as GTSNPN and CDR2 as SVGIG (reference sequence). This CDR3 has 13 residues. The CDR3 spells CAWSVGSGSEAFF. CDR3 nucleotides: TGTGCCTGGAGTGTTGGCTCGGGCAGTGAAGCTTTCTTT.

Many counts were recorded for this clonotype. The chain is built from TRBV28 and TRBJ2-7, with a possible D match to TRBD1 (6 bases). V was clipped by 8 bases and J by 2 bases, with 16 bases between them. The CDR3 is 14 amino acids. Germline V gene data show CDR1 as MDHEN and CDR2 as SYDVKM. This CDR3 is CASAKTGRAYEQYF. The CDR3 DNA is TGTGCCAGCGCGAAAACAGGGAGAGCCTACGAGCAGTACTTC.

This clonotype occurred a few times. V and J are TRBV2 and TRBJ1-1; D gene unclear. Germline assignment: CDR1 SNHLY and CDR2 FYNNEI. Trimming took off 4 bases at V and 0 bases at J, with 18 bases between the two ends. The CDR3 consists of 17 residues. The CDR3 protein is CASSVVTTNLVNTEAFF. In DNA form, the CDR3 reads TGTGCCAGCAGTGTAGTCACAACCAACCTCGTGAACACTGAAGCTTTCTTT.

The chain links TRBV20-1 to TRBJ1-1; D remains ambiguous. The CDR3 covers 14 residues. CDR1 DFQATT and CDR2 SNEGSKA come from the germline V gene (reference sequence). V lost 1 base and J 0 bases, leaving 9 bases between the germline ends. The CDR3 bases are TGCAGTGCTAGAGTCCAGCTCATGAACACTGAAGCTTTCTTT. Translating it yields CSARVQLMNTEAFF.

This clonotype was observed many times. This chain joins TRBV11-2 and TRBJ2-7; 10 bases fit TRBD2. Germline CDR1 reads SGHAT; CDR2 reads FQNNGV. This CDR3 is built from 17 residues. V lost 2 bases and J lost 3; bases outside the gene matches: 10. The CDR3 DNA is TGTGCCAGCAGCTTATTTTCGGGACTAGCGTCCTTCTACGAGCAGTACTTC. Translated: CASSLFSGLASFYEQYF.

The chain uses TRBV7-9 and TRBJ2-5, with 9 bases matching TRBD2. Losses at the gene ends were 2 bases for V and 4 bases for J; bases not matched to a gene: 2. Germline V gene lookup returns CDR1 SEHNR and CDR2 FQNEAQ (reference sequence). There are 14 residues in the CDR3. The CDR3 protein is CASSLQREVETQYF. The CDR3 coding sequence is TGTGCCAGCAGCTTACAGCGGGAGGTAGAGACCCAGTACTTC.

The gene calls are TRBV12-3 or TRBV12-4 and TRBJ1-3; D not resolved. The CDR3 totals 14 residues. V lost 8 bases and J lost 1, with 12 bases in between. The CDR3 loop is CASESQLSGNTIYF. CDR3 coding DNA: TGTGCCAGCGAATCACAGCTATCTGGAAACACCATATATTTT.

V gene TRBV30 combines with J gene TRBJ2-3; D might be TRBD1 (5 bases). Looked up from germline, CDR1 is GTSNPN and CDR2 is SVGIG (reference sequence). V lost 2 bases, J lost 1 base, and 16 bases lay in between. The CDR3 is 16 amino acids. This CDR3 reads CAWSQGAWGGTDTQYF. The CDR3 region has the DNA TGTGCCTGGAGTCAAGGGGCGTGGGGCGGCACAGATACGCAGTATTTT.

This clonotype was detected ten times or more. This sequence joins TRBV18 and TRBJ2-5; 9 bases line up with TRBD2. The V and J ends lost 1 base and 1 base, in that order; junction bases with no gene match: 4. There are 16 residues in the CDR3. CDR1 and CDR2 (germline): KGHSH, LQKENI. CDR3: CASSPLAGGFQETQYF. DNA for the CDR3: TGTGCCAGCTCACCACTTGCGGGAGGGTTCCAAGAGACCCAGTACTTC. Based on the CDR3 plus reference TRBV18 and TRBJ2-5, the full variable domain is NAGVMQNPRHLVRRRGQEARLRCSPMKGHSHVYWYRQLPEEGLKFMVYLQKENIIDESGMPKERFSAEFPKEGPSILRIQQVVRGDSAAYFCASSPLAGGFQETQYFGPGTRLLVL.

A note on this clonotype: A much larger clone is a single base away; this may be a read error. This chain connects TRBV10-3 to TRBJ2-7, with TRBD1 matching 8 bases. The length of the CDR3 is 12 residues. CDR1 and CDR2 from the germline V gene are ENHRY and SYGVKD. The CDR3 nucleotides are TGTACCACGGGGGACAGGTCCTACGAGCAGTACTTC. It yields the protein CTTGDRSYEQYF.

The chain joins TRBV19 to TRBJ2-7; TRBD2 matches at 13 bases. Per the germline V gene, CDR1 is LNHDA and CDR2 is SQIVND (reference sequence). The CDR3 has 17 residues. The V gene end was trimmed by 4 bases and the J gene end by 1 base; junction bases not matched to a gene: 7. CDR3 nucleotide sequence: TGTGCCAGTAGTACGGGACTAGCGGGAACGGGGTCCTACGAGCAGTACTTC. Amino acid sequence: CASSTGLAGTGSYEQYF. Filled out from reference TRBV19 and TRBJ2-7, the complete variable domain reads DGGITQSPKYLFRKEGQNVTLSCEQNLNHDAMYWYRQDPGQGLRLIYYSQIVNDFQKGDIAEGYSVSREKKESFPLTVTSAQKNPTAFYLCASSTGLAGTGSYEQYFGPGTRLTVT.

Ten or more counts support this clonotype. V usage is TRBV12-3 or TRBV12-4 and J usage is TRBJ2-4; TRBD2 matches at 10 bases. The CDR3 is 15 amino acids. After removal of 4 bases from V and 5 bases from J, the junction contained 5 bases not matched to a gene. CDR3 residues: CASSSSGRAQNIQYF. The CDR3 DNA sequence: TGTGCCAGCAGTTCAAGCGGGAGGGCCCAAAACATTCAGTACTTC.

This clonotype was recorded at least ten times. The junction shows a germline mismatch at one end, possibly a read error. The chain recombines TRBV28 with TRBJ2-7, with a weak D call TRBD1 (6 bases). The CDR3 extends over 16 amino acids. Germline CDR1 is MDHEN and CDR2 is SYDVKM. The CDR3 is CACSSITGTPSYEQYF. CDR3 nucleotide sequence: TGTGCCTGCAGCTCAATCACAGGGACCCCCTCCTACGAGCAGTACTTC.

This chain links TRBV29-1 with TRBJ2-7, with TRBD2 matching over 7 bases. Germline CDR1 SQVTM, CDR2 ANQGSEA. The junction had 6 bases not matched to a gene; V was cut back by 7 bases and J by 0 bases. This CDR3 contains 13 residues. DNA for the CDR3: TGCAGCGCTCAAGCGGGGAGCTCCTACGAGCAGTACTTC. This gives the protein CSAQAGSSYEQYF.

This clonotype was counted at least ten times. The chain links TRBV3-1 to TRBJ2-2; TRBD1 agrees at 8 bases. The CDR3 is made up of 16 amino acids. J gave up 4 bases and V 1 base, and 5 bases lay outside the gene matches. The germline V gene has CDR1 LGHDT and CDR2 YNNKEL (reference sequence). In DNA, the CDR3 is TGTGCCAGCAGCCAAGCAGGGACAGGCCCCACCGGGGAGCTGTTTTTT. Translated: CASSQAGTGPTGELFF. The full variable domain, rest sourced from reference TRBV3-1 and TRBJ2-2, is DTAVSQTPKYLVTQMGNDKSIKCEQNLGHDTMYWYKQDSKKFLKIMFSYNNKELIINETVPNRFSPKSPDKAHLNLHINSLELGDSAVYFCASSQAGTGPTGELFFGEGSRLTVL.

The V and J genes are TRBV4-3 and TRBJ2-3, with 11 bases identical to TRBD1. The CDR3 has 15 amino acids. Germline V lookup: CDR1 LGHNA, CDR2 YSLEER. Germline trimming cut 4 bases from V and 3 bases from J; bases unmatched to any gene: 3. The CDR3 reads CASSRGTGGTDTQYF. CDR3 nucleotide sequence: TGCGCCAGCAGCCGCGGGACAGGGGGTACAGATACGCAGTATTTT.

Notes on this clonotype: With a much larger clone just one base away, this may be a read error. The chain is built from TRBV20-1 and TRBJ2-3; 7 nucleotides match TRBD2. The CDR3 consists of 16 residues. Germline V gene data show CDR1 as DFQATT and CDR2 as SNEGSKA (reference sequence). Germline trimming cut 1 base from V and 0 bases from J; bases unmatched to any gene: 7. The CDR3 DNA sequence: TGCAGTGCTAGAGCCCTCCAGCGGGGTAGCACAGATACGCAGTATTTT. Amino acid sequence: CSARALQRGSTDTQYF.

This clonotype has ten or more counts. The CDR3 DNA sequence: TGTGCCTGGAGTAGAGGGGGCACTGAAGCTTTCTTT. Protein product: CAWSRGGTEAFF. The chain is built from TRBV30 and TRBJ1-1; a weak D match, TRBD1 (6 bases). Trimming left V 2 bases short and J 4 bases short, with 8 bases between. This CDR3 has 12 amino acids. Germline CDR1 and CDR2: GTSNPN and SVGIG (reference sequence).

Ten or more counts support this clonotype. This sequence joins TRBV7-9 and TRBJ1-2; 11 bases fit TRBD1. J was trimmed by 5 bases and V by 5 bases; bases with no gene match: 7. Germline lookup yields CDR1 SEHNR and CDR2 FQNEAQ (reference sequence). The CDR3 consists of 15 residues. The CDR3 DNA reads TGTGCCAGCAGCCACGCCGGACAGGGGGCATATGGCTACACCTTC. Translated, it gives CASSHAGQGAYGYTF. The entire variable domain, with the rest obtained from reference TRBV7-9 and TRBJ1-2, is as follows: DTGVSQNPRHKITKRGQNVTFRCDPISEHNRLYWYRQTLGQGPEFLTYFQNEAQLEKSRLLSDRFSAERPKGSFSTLEIQRTEQGDSAMYLCASSHAGQGAYGYTFGSGTRLTVV.